This TCR beta chain is from a study of blood T cell repertoires in COVID-19. At the level of the study: Researchers got acute and convalescent COVID-19 samples from the United States, Italy and Spain. PBMCs, B-cell-depleted T cells, or T cells provided the cDNA or gDNA that made up the material.

Per the germline V gene, CDR1 is MNHEY and CDR2 is SVGEGT. J lost 6 bases, V lost 2 bases, and 9 bases had no gene match. This CDR3 comprises 15 residues. Original processing methods: Amplification of reference gene primers provided the estimated nucleated cell counts. Repertoires were generated with immunoSEQ multiplex PCR, while TCRdb's copy carries only in-frame clones and drops some. For V, J and clone size, that table is used; D and trimming come from the DNA. The sample shows fewer than 130,000 clones, roughly 85% of them seen only once. This clonotype was sampled from a human donor in a cohort sampled during active COVID-19. Material: peripheral blood. This rearrangement joins TRBV6-2 or TRBV6-3 to TRBJ1-2, with 7 bases fitting TRBD1. This chain's CDR3 is CASSYTDRPFDGYTF. The CDR3 DNA sequence: TGTGCCAGCAGTTACACGGACAGGCCTTTTGATGGCTACACCTTC.